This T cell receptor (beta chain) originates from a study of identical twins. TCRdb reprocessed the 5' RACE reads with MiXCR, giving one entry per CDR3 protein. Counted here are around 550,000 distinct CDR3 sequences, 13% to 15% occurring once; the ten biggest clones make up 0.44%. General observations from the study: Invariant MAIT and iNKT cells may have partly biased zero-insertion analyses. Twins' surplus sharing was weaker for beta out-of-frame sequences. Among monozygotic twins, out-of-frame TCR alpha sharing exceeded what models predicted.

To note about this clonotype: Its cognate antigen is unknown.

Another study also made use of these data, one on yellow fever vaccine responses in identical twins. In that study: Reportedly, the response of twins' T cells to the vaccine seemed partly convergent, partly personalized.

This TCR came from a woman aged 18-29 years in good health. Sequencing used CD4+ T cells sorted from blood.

The CDR3 loop is CASTSGQSAGEQFF. The CDR3 coding sequence is TGCGCCAGCACCTCCGGACAGTCGGCAGGTGAGCAGTTCTTC. The chain employs TRBV5-1 and TRBJ2-1; possibly TRBD1 for D (6 bases). V dropped 6 bases and J dropped 9 bases, with 19 bases sitting between them. There are 14 residues in the CDR3. Looked up from germline, CDR1 is SGHRS and CDR2 is YFSETQ.